This passage covers 14 T cell receptor beta chains from one sample sequenced in a study of shared clonotypes between healthy human individuals. Here immunoSEQ multiplex PCR was the method, and the copy in TCRdb shows in-frame clones only, minus some. This sample has about 490,000 clones; over 60% occur once, and the top ten carry around 13%. Sequenced material: PBMCs. These receptors came from a woman aged 40 to 55 in good health. Some clones in this sample may be carry-over from other donors' samples.

V usage is TRBV11-3 and J usage is TRBJ1-3; D not resolved. The CDR3 extends over 14 amino acids. V was trimmed by 5 bases and J by 0 bases, leaving 8 bases between them. Germline V CDR1 and CDR2: SGHNT, YENEEA. As DNA, the CDR3 is TGTGCCAGCAGCCGCGATGGCTCTGGAAACACCATATATTTT. This codes for CASSRDGSGNTIYF.

This chain uses TRBV7-9 with TRBJ2-1; 11 bases are shared with TRBD2. This CDR3 has 17 residues. The V segment lost 1 base and the J segment 3 bases; nucleotides outside the gene matches: 5. Germline loops: CDR1 SEHNR, CDR2 FQNEAQ (reference sequence). Here the CDR3 DNA reads TGTGCCAGCAGCTTAGATTTTAGCGGGAGGGTCTACAATGAGCAGTTCTTC. Amino acid sequence: CASSLDFSGRVYNEQFF.

Details on this clone: This may come from a read error, since a much larger clone is one base off. The same CDR3 arises from other DNA sequences in this sample as well. CDR3 in amino acids: CASSESYVEYYEQYF. In DNA form, the CDR3 reads TGTGCCAGTTCGGAATCCTACGTGGAGTACTACGAGCAGTACTTC. This rearrangement joins TRBV19 to TRBJ2-7; D remains unclear. V lost 8 bases to trimming and J lost 3 bases, with 20 bases between them. Germline CDR1 is LNHDA and CDR2 is SQIVND (reference sequence). This CDR3 is 15 amino acids long.

This clone has a count of ten or more. This sample also contains other DNA sequences that code for the same CDR3. The V gene is TRBV30, the J gene TRBJ1-2; 7 positions agree with TRBD1. Germline V gives CDR1 GTSNPN, CDR2 SVGIG (reference sequence). The CDR3 length is 14 residues. V lost 3 bases, J lost 8 bases, and 12 bases stayed unmatched. CDR3 DNA sequence: TGTGCCTGGAGCACAGACAGGGCGGCTGGAGGCTACACCTTC. Translated, it gives CAWSTDRAAGGYTF.

V is TRBV20-1 and J is TRBJ1-1, with D perhaps TRBD1 (6 bases). The germline V and J ends were trimmed by 3 bases and 11 bases, with 13 bases remaining between them. The CDR3 length is 11 residues. Germline V gives CDR1 DFQATT, CDR2 SNEGSKA (reference sequence). The CDR3, as DNA: TGCAGTGCTAGTAGCAGGGGAGACGCTTTCTTT. Encoded protein: CSASSRGDAFF.

The chain recombines TRBV5-1 with TRBJ1-3, with unresolved D. The CDR3 spans 13 residues. The ends were cut back, 0 bases at V and 8 bases at J, with 9 bases in the middle. Germline lookup yields CDR1 SGHRS and CDR2 YFSETQ. This CDR3 reads CASSLVPGDTIYF. The CDR3 DNA reads as TGCGCCAGCAGCTTGGTCCCTGGGGACACCATATATTTT.

J is TRBJ2-7 and V is TRBV2; D not certain. CDR1 and CDR2 (germline): SNHLY, FYNNEI. The ends were cut back, 6 bases at V and 2 bases at J, with 8 bases in the middle. The CDR3 spans 12 residues. CDR3 sequence reads: CASSTGPYEQYF. The DNA for the CDR3 is TGTGCCAGCAGCACTGGCCCCTACGAGCAGTACTTC.

The rearrangement links TRBV4-3 to TRBJ2-7; TRBD2 matches at 13 bases. Germline-derived CDR1 and CDR2 are LGHNA and YSLEER. The CDR3 has 15 residues. V shed 1 base and J 3 bases; nucleotides not matched to a gene: 0. The CDR3 is CASSQGTSGGYEQYF. The CDR3, as DNA: TGCGCCAGCAGCCAAGGGACTAGCGGGGGCTACGAGCAGTACTTC.

This clone was seen a handful of times. This chain joins TRBV9 and TRBJ2-2; D perhaps matches TRBD2 (6 bases). The length of the CDR3 is 17 residues. V lost 0 bases and J 0 bases, leaving 12 bases between the germline ends. Germline assignment: CDR1 SGDLS and CDR2 YYNGEE. CDR3 nucleotide sequence: TGTGCCAGCAGCGTAGCGGGAGCTCCCTCGAACACCGGGGAGCTGTTTTTT. It yields the protein CASSVAGAPSNTGELFF.

The rearrangement joins TRBV9 to TRBJ2-3; the D call may be TRBD1 or TRBD2 (5 bases each). The germline CDR1 and CDR2 sequences are SGDLS and YYNGEE. V shed 1 base and J shed 4 bases, with 19 bases lying between them. CDR3 length: 17 residues. The DNA for the CDR3 is TGTGCCAGCAGCGTATCATCGGGGCCTGAGGAGGCAGATACGCAGTATTTT. Encoded protein: CASSVSSGPEEADTQYF.

V and J are TRBV27 and TRBJ2-6, with a possible D match to TRBD1 (6 bases). V lost 8 bases to trimming and J lost 0 bases, with 17 bases between them. This CDR3 spans 17 amino acids. Germline V gene lookup returns CDR1 MNHEY and CDR2 SMNVEV (reference sequence). The CDR3 region has the DNA TGTGCCAGCTCGGACAGCGAGCCTTCCTCTGGGGCCAACGTCCTGACTTTC. It is translated as CASSDSEPSSGANVLTF.

The chain combines TRBV18 with TRBJ1-4; the D gene is possibly TRBD1 (6 bases). V gave up 6 bases and J gave up 1 base, with 9 bases separating them. CDR1 KGHSH and CDR2 LQKENI come from the germline V gene. The CDR3 runs to 14 residues. The CDR3 coding sequence is TGTGCCAGCTCCCTACAGGGAACTAATGAAAAACTGTTTTTT. Translation: CASSLQGTNEKLFF.

About this clone itself: One end of the junction does not line up with germline, which may come from a read error. The rearrangement links TRBV11-3 to TRBJ1-4; tentatively, D is TRBD1 (6 bases). The V gene's germline CDR1 is SGHNT and CDR2 YENEEA. This CDR3 is 12 amino acids long. CDR3 protein: CASSTKQGFRVF. CDR3 DNA: TGTGCCAGCAGCACAAAACAGGGATTTCGAGTTTTT.

This clone has a handful of counts. The chain joins TRBV21-1 to TRBJ1-5; TRBD1 reflects the table's D call only, with no check against the DNA. TRBV21-1 constitutes a pseudogene. This CDR3 spans 16 amino acids. Here the CDR3 DNA reads TGTGCCAGCAGCAAAGTGACGCGACAGGGTAAACAGCCCCAGCATTTT. Amino acid sequence: CASSKVTRQGKQPQHF.